These T cell receptor beta chains were read from a single sample in a study of shared T cell receptors in the human thymus. The assay was immunoSEQ multiplex PCR, and TCRdb's table has in-frame clones only and misses some. The repertoire holds 700,000 or so clones, around 85% seen once, with about 0.0098% in the top ten. The sample was also linked to a second study, of human thymus T cells.

Sequencing was carried out using thymocytes. These receptors were obtained from a girl in the first two years of life with a congenital heart defect. The CDR3 runs from the conserved cysteine through the conserved F or W. D genes are given only for firm matches. Clone size appears in some rows only: once, few, many, or a class for an expanded clone.

>TRBJ2-1|once|.|TRBV5-1
TGCGCCAGCAGCTTGTACGTTAGTGAGCAGTTCTTC
CASSLYVSEQFF
>TRBJ1-2|.|TRBD1|TRBV5-1
TGCGCCAGCAGCGCGGACAGGGGGGAGTGGGCTAACTATGGCTACACCTTC
CASSADRGEWANYGYTF
>TRBJ1-2|once|TRBD1|TRBV5-4
TGTGCCAGCAGCTTGGCCCTGGGGACAGTTTATGGCTACACCTTC
CASSLALGTVYGYTF
>TRBJ2-5|.|.|TRBV7-6
TGTGCCAGCAGCTTTGACAGGCCGAGGTGTGAGACCCAGTACTTC
CASSFDRPRCETQYF
>TRBJ1-2|.|TRBD1|TRBV5-1
TGCGCCAGCAGCCCAGGGGGTCTTAACTATGGCTACACCTTC
CASSPGGLNYGYTF
>TRBJ1-3|.|.|TRBV11-3
TGTGCCAGCAGCTTAGAACTCGACAGGTTCTCTGGAAACACCATATATTTT
CASSLELDRFSGNTIYF
>TRBJ1-2|.|.|TRBV7-9
TGTGCCAGCAGCTTAGCGTTCCCGGACAGAATCTATGGCTACACCTTC
CASSLAFPDRIYGYTF
>TRBJ1-1|once|TRBD1|TRBV11-2
TGTGCCAGCAGCCGAGGAGTACAGGGGGCAGATTCTGAGAACACTGAAGCTTTCTTT
CASSRGVQGADSENTEAFF
>TRBJ2-3|once|TRBD1|TRBV27
TGTGCCAGCAGTTGGGGACAGACTACTTCAGATACGCAGTATTTT
CASSWGQTTSDTQYF
>TRBJ1-3|.|.|TRBV19
TGTGCCAGTAGTATCGCGGACAGACGCTCTGGAAACACCATATATTTT
CASSIADRRSGNTIYF
>TRBJ2-5|.|TRBD2|TRBV10-2
TGCGCCAGCAGTGCGCTAGCGGGGGGGCTGGAGACCCAGTACTTC
CASSALAGGLETQYF
>TRBJ1-1|.|.|TRBV4-1
TGCGCCAGCAGCCAAGGACGACACGGCTTCACCATCGTTACCCCGAACACTGAAGCTTTCTTT
CASSQGRHGFTIVTPNTEAFF
>TRBJ2-5|.|.|TRBV4-3
TGCGCCAGCAGCCAAGACACCCTAAGTGAGACCCAGTACTTC
CASSQDTLSETQYF
>TRBJ1-1|.|.|TRBV6-5
TGTGCCAGCAGTAATGGAGATTCCGCCTTCCCCGCTTTCTTT
CASSNGDSAFPAFF
>TRBJ1-2|.|.|TRBV5-1
TGCGCCAGCAGGTTCAGTGACTCACGAGGCTATGGCTACACCTTC
CASRFSDSRGYGYTF